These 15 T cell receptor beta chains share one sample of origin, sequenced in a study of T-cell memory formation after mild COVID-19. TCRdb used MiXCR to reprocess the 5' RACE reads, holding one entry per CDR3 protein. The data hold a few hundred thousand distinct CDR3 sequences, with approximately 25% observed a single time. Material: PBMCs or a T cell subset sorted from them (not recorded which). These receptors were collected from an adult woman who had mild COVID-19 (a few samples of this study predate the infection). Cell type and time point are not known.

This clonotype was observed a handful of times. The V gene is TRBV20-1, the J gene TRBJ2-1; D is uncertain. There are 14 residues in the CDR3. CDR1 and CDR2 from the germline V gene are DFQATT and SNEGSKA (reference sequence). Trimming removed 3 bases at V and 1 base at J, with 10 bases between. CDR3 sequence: CSARPRSSYNEQFF. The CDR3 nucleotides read TGCAGTGCTAGGCCGCGATCTTCCTACAATGAGCAGTTCTTC.

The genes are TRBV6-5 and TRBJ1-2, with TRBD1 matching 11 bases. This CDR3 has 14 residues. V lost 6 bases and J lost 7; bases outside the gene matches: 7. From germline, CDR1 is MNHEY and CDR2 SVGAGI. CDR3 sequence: CASSQDRGLFGYTF. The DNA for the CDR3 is TGTGCCAGCAGCCAGGACAGGGGGCTGTTTGGCTACACCTTC.

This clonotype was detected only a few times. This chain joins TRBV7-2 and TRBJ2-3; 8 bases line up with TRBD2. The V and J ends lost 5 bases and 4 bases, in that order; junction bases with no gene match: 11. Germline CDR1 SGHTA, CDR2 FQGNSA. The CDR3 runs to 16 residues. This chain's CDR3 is CASSGGAGVGPDTQYF. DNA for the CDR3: TGTGCCAGCAGCGGCGGAGCGGGAGTGGGGCCAGATACGCAGTATTTT. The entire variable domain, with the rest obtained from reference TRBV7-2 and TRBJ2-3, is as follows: GAGVSQSPSNKVTEKGKDVELRCDPISGHTALYWYRQSLGQGLEFLIYFQGNSAPDKSGLPSDRFSAERTGGSVSTLTIQRTQQEDSAVYLCASSGGAGVGPDTQYFGPGTRLTVL.

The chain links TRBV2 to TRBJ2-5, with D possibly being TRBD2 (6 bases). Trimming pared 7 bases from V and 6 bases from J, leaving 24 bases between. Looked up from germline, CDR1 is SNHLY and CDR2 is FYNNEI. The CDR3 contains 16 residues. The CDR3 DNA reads TGTGCCAGCAAGAAAGGACGGGAGCAGGCGTATCAGACCCAGTACTTC. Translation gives CASKKGREQAYQTQYF.

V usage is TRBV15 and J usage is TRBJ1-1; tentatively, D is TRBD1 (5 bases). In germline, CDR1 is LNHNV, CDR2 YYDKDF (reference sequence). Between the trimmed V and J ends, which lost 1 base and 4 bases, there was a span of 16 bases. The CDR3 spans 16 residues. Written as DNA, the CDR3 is TGTGCCACCAGCAGAGCCAGGGCCGGGTCGGTCACTGAAGCTTTCTTT. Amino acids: CATSRARAGSVTEAFF.

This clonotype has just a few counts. DNA for the CDR3: TGTGCCAGCAGCTTTGCCACCGGTTACCGGGGGGGCCGGACAGATACGCAGTATTTT. This sequence encodes CASSFATGYRGGRTDTQYF. The rearrangement joins TRBV7-9 to TRBJ2-3, with TRBD2 matching over 8 bases. The CDR3 spans 19 residues. Trimming cost V 3 bases and J 3 bases; bases outside gene matches: 17. The germline V gene encodes CDR1 SEHNR and CDR2 FQNEAQ (reference sequence).

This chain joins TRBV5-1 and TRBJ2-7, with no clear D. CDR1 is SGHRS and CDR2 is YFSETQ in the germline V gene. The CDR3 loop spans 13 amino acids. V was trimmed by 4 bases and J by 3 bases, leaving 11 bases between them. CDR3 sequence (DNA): TGCGCCAGCAGCAACAACTACCGCTACGAGCAGTACTTC. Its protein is CASSNNYRYEQYF.

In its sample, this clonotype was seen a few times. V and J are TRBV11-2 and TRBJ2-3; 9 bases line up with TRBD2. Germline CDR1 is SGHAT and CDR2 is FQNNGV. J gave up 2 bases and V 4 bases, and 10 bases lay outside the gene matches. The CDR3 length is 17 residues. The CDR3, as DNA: TGTGCCAGCAGCTCATTGACTAGCGGTAACCCCACAGATACGCAGTATTTT. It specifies CASSSLTSGNPTDTQYF.

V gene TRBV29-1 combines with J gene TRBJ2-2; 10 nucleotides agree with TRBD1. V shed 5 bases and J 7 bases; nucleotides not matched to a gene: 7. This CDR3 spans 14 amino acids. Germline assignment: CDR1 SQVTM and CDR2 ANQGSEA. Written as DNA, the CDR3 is TGCAGCGTTAAAAAGGGACAGGGGAGCGGGGAGCTGTTTTTT. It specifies CSVKKGQGSGELFF.

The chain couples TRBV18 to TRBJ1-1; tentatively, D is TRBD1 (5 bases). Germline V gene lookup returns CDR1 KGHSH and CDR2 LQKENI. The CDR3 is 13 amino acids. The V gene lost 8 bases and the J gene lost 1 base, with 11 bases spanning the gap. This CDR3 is CASLTDRNTEAFF. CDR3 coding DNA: TGTGCCAGCCTAACCGACAGGAACACTGAAGCTTTCTTT. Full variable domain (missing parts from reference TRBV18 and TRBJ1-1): NAGVMQNPRHLVRRRGQEARLRCSPMKGHSHVYWYRQLPEEGLKFMVYLQKENIIDESGMPKERFSAEFPKEGPSILRIQQVVRGDSAAYFCASLTDRNTEAFFGQGTRLTVV.

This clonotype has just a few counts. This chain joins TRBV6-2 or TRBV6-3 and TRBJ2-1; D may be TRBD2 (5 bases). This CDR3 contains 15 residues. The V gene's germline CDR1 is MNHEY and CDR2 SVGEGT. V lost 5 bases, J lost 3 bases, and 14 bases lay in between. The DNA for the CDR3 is TGTGCCAGCAGTCATCGTATCGGGAACTACAATGAGCAGTTCTTC. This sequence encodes CASSHRIGNYNEQFF.

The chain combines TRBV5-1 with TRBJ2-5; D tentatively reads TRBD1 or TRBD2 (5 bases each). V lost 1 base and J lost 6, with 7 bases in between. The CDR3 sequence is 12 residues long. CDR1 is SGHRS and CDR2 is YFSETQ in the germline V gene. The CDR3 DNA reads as TGCGCCAGCAGCTTGTGGGGACAGACCCAGTACTTC. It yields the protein CASSLWGQTQYF.

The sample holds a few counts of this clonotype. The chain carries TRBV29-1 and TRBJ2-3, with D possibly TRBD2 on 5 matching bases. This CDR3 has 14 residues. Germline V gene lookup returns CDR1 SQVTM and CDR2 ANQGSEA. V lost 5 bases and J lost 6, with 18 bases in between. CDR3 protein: CSVLAGAERDTQYF. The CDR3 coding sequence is TGCAGCGTTCTCGCGGGCGCTGAAAGGGATACGCAGTATTTT.

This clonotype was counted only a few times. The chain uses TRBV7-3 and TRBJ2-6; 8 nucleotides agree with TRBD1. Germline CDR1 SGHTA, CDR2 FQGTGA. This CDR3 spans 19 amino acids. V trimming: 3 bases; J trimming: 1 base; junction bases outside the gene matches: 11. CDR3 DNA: TGTGCCAGCAGCTTTACAGGGGGGAAGGATTATTCTGGGGCCAACGTCCTGACTTTC. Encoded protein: CASSFTGGKDYSGANVLTF.

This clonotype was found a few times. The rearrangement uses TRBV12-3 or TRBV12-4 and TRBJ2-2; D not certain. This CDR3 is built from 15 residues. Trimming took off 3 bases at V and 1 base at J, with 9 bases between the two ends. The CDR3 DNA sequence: TGTGCCAGCAGTTTCGGCAGCTTGAACACCGGGGAGCTGTTTTTT. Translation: CASSFGSLNTGELFF.